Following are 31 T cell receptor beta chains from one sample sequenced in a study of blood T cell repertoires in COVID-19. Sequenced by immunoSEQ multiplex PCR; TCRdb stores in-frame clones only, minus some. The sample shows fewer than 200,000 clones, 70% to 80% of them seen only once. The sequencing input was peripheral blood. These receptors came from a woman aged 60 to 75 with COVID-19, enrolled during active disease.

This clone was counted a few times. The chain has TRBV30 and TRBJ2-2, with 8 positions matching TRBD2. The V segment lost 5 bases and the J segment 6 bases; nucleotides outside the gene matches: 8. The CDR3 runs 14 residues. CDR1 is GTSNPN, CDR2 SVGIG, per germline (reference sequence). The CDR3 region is CAWVGLARSGELFF. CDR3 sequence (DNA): TGTGCCTGGGTAGGACTAGCTCGATCCGGGGAGCTGTTTTTT.

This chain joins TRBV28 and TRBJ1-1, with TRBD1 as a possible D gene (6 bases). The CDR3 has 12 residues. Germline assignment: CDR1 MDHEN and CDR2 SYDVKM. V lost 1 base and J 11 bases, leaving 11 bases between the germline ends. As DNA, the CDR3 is TGTGCCAGCAGTTTATCCAGGGGTTATGCTTTCTTT. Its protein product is CASSLSRGYAFF.

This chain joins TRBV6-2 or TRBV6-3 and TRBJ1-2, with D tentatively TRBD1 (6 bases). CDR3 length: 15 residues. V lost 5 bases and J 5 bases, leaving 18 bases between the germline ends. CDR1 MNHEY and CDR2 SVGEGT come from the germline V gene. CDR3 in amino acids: CASSPPARGSYGYTF. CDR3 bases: TGTGCCAGCAGTCCCCCCGCCAGGGGTTCATATGGCTACACCTTC.

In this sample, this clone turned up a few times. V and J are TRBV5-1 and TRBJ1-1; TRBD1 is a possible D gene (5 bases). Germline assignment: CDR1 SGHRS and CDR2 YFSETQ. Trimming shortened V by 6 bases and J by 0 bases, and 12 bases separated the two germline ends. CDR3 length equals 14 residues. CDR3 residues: CASTWGDLNTEAFF. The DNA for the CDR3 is TGCGCCAGCACATGGGGGGACCTGAACACTGAAGCTTTCTTT.

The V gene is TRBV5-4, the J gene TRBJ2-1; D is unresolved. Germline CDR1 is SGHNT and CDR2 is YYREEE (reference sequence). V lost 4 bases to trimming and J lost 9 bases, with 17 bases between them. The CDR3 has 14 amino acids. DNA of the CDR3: TGTGCCAGCAGCACCGGGTCAGCTGGTGGTGAGCAGTTCTTC. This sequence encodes CASSTGSAGGEQFF.

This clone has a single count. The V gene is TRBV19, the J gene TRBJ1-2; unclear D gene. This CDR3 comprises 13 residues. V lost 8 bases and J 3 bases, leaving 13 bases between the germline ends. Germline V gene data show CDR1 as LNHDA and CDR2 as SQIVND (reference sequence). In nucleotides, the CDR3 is TGTGCCAGTGGCCGTGGGGAGGACTATGGCTACACCTTC. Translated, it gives CASGRGEDYGYTF. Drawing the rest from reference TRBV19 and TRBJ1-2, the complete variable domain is DGGITQSPKYLFRKEGQNVTLSCEQNLNHDAMYWYRQDPGQGLRLIYYSQIVNDFQKGDIAEGYSVSREKKESFPLTVTSAQKNPTAFYLCASGRGEDYGYTFGSGTRLTVV.

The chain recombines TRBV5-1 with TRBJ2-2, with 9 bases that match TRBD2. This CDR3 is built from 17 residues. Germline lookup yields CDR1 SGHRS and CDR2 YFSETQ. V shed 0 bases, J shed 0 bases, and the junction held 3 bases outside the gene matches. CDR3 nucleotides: TGCGCCAGCAGCTTGGGACTAGCGGTAACGAACACCGGGGAGCTGTTTTTT. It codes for CASSLGLAVTNTGELFF. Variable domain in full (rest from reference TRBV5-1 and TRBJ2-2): KAGVTQTPRYLIKTRGQQVTLSCSPISGHRSVSWYQQTPGQGLQFLFEYFSETQRNKGNFPGRFSGRQFSNSRSEMNVSTLELGDSALYLCASSLGLAVTNTGELFFGEGSRLTVL.

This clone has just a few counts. CDR3 nucleotide sequence: TGTGCCAGCAGTGACAGGGGGCGGAGAAACACCATATATTTT. It translates to CASSDRGRRNTIYF. The chain carries TRBV6-2 or TRBV6-3 and TRBJ1-3; 10 positions agree with TRBD1. This CDR3 contains 14 residues. The germline V gene encodes CDR1 MNHEY and CDR2 SVGEGT. The trim removed 5 bases at V and 5 bases at J, leaving 3 bases unmatched.

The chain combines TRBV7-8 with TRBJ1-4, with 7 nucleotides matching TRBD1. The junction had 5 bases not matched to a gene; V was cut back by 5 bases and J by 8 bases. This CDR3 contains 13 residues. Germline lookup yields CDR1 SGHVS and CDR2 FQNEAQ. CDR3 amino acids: CASSLLQGEKLFF. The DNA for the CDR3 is TGTGCCAGCAGCCTACTACAGGGGGAAAAACTGTTTTTT.

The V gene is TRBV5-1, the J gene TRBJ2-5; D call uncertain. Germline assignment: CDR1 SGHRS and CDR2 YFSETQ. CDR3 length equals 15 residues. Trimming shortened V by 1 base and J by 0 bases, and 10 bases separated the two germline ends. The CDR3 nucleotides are TGCGCCAGCAGCTTGAACGTACTAAACCAAGAGACCCAGTACTTC. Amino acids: CASSLNVLNQETQYF.

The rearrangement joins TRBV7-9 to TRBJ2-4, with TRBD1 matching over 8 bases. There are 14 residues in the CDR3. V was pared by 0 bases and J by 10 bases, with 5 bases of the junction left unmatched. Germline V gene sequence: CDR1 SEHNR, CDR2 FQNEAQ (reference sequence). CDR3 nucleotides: TGTGCCAGCAGCTTAGCGCACCAGGGGGCTATTCAGTACTTC. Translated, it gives CASSLAHQGAIQYF.

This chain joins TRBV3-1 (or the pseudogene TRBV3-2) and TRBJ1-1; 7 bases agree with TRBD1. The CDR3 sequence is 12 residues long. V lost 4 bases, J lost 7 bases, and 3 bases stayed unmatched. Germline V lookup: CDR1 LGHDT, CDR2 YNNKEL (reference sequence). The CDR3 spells CASSLWDSEAFF. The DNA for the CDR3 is TGTGCCAGCAGCCTATGGGACAGTGAAGCTTTCTTT.

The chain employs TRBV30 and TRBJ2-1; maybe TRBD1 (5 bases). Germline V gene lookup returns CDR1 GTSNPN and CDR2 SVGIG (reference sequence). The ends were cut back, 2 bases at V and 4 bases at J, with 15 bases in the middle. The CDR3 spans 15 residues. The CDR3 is CAWSPPQGNYNEQFF. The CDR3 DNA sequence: TGTGCCTGGAGTCCTCCGCAGGGAAATTACAATGAGCAGTTCTTC.

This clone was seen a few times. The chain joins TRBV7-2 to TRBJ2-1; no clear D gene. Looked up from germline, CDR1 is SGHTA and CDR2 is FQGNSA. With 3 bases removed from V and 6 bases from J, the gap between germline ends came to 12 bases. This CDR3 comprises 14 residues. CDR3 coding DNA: TGTGCCAGCAGCTTGATTACGGTGCGCAATGAGCAGTTCTTC. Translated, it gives CASSLITVRNEQFF.

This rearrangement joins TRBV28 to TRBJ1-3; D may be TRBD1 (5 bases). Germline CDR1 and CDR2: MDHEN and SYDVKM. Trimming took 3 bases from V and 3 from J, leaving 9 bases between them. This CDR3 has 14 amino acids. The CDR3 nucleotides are TGTGCCAGCAGTTTCGCAGGGAATGGAAACACCATATATTTT. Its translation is CASSFAGNGNTIYF.

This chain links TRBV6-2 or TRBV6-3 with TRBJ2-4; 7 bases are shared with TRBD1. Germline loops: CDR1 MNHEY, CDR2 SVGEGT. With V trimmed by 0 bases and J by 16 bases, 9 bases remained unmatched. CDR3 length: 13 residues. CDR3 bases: TGTGCCAGCAGTTACTCGATGGGGGACAGACATTACTTC. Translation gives CASSYSMGDRHYF.

The CDR3 spells CASESAGGPETQYF. The CDR3, as DNA: TGTGCCAGCGAATCAGCGGGAGGGCCGGAGACCCAGTACTTC. The V and J genes are TRBV25-1 and TRBJ2-5; 10 nucleotides agree with TRBD2. CDR3 length: 14 amino acids. With 8 bases clipped from V and 5 bases from J, the junction kept 8 bases outside the gene matches. Germline CDR1 and CDR2: MGHDK and SYGVNS.

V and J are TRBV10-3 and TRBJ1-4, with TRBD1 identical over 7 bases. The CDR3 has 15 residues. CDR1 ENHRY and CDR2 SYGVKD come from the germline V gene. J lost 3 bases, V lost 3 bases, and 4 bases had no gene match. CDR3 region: CAISERDRPNEKLFF. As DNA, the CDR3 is TGTGCCATCAGTGAAAGGGACAGACCTAATGAAAAACTGTTTTTT.

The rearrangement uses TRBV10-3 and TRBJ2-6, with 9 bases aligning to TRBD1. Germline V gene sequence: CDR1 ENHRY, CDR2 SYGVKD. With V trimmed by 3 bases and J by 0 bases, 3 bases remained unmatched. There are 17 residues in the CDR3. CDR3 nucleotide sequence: TGTGCCATCAGTGAACTGGGACAGGGCTCTGGGGCCAACGTCCTGACTTTC. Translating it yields CAISELGQGSGANVLTF.

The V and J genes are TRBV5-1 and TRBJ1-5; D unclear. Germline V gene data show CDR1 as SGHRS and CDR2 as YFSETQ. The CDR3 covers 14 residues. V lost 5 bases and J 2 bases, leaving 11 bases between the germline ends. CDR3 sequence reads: CASSYGGGNQPQHF. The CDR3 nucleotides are TGCGCCAGCAGTTACGGAGGTGGCAATCAGCCCCAGCATTTT.

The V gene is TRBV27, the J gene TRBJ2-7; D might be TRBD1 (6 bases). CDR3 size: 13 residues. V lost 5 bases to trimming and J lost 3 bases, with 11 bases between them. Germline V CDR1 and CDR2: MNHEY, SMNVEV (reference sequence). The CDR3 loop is CASSPQGHYEQYV. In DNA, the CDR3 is TGTGCCAGCAGTCCTCAGGGGCACTACGAGCAGTACGTC.

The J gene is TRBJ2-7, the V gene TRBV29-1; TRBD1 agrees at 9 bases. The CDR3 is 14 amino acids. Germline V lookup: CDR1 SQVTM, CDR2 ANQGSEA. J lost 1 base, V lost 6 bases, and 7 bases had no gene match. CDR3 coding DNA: TGCAGCGTCTACAGGGGGCTTGATTCCTACGAGCAGTACTTC. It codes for CSVYRGLDSYEQYF.

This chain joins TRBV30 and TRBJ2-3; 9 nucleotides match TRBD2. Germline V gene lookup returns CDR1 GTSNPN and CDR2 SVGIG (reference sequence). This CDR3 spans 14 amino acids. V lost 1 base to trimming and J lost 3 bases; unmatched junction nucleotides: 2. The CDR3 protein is CAWSGGRGTDTQYF. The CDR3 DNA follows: TGTGCCTGGAGTGGCGGGAGGGGGACAGATACGCAGTATTTT.

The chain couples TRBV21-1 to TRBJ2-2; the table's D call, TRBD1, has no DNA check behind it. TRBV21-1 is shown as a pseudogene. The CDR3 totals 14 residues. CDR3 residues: CASSNNSSTGELFF. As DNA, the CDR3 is TGTGCCAGCAGCAATAACAGTTCGACCGGGGAGCTGTTTTTT.

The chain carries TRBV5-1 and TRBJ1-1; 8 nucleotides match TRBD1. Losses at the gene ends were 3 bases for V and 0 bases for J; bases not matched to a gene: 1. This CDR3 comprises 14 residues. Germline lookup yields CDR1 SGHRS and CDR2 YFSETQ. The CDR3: CASSSGQVNTEAFF. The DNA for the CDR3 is TGCGCCAGCAGCTCGGGACAGGTGAACACTGAAGCTTTCTTT.

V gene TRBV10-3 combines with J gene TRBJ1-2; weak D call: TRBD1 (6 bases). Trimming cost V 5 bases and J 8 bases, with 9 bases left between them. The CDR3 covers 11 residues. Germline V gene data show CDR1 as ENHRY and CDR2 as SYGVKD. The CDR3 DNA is TGTGCCATCAGTACAGGGTACGGCTACACCTTC. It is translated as CAISTGYGYTF.

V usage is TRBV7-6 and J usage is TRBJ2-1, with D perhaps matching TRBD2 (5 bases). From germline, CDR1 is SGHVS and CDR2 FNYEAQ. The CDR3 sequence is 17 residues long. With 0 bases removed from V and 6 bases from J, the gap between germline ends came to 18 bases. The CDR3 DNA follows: TGTGCCAGCAGCTTAGCTTTAGCGACCCTGCGGGCCAATGAGCAGTTCTTC. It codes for CASSLALATLRANEQFF.

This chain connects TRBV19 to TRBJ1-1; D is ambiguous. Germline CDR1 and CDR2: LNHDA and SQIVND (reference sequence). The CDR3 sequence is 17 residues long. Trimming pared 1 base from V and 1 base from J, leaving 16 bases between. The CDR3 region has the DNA TGTGCCAGTAGTATAGGTGGTTTTGGGCTTCAGAACACTGAAGCTTTCTTT. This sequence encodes CASSIGGFGLQNTEAFF.

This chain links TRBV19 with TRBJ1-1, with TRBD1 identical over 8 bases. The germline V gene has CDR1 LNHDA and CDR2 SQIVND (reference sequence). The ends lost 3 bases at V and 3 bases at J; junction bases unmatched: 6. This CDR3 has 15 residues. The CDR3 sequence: CASSMGTGGDTEAFF. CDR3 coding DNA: TGTGCCAGTAGTATGGGGACAGGCGGGGACACTGAAGCTTTCTTT.

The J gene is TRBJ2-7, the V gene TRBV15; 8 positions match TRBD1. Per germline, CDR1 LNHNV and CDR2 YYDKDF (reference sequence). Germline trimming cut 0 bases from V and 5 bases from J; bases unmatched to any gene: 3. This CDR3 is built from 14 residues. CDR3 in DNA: TGTGCCACCAGCAGAGAGGACAGGGTCCACGAGCAGTACGTC. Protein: CATSREDRVHEQYV.

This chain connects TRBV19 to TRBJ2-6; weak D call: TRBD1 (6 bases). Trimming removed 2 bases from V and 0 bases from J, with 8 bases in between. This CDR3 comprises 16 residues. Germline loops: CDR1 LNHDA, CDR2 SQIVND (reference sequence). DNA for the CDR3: TGTGCCAGTAGTATACAGGGGCTCTCTGGGGCCAACGTCCTGACTTTC. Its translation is CASSIQGLSGANVLTF.